Presented here are 9 T cell receptor beta chains from one specimen sequenced in a study of glioma-infiltrating T cells after dendritic cell vaccination. Sequenced by immunoSEQ multiplex PCR; TCRdb stores in-frame clones only, minus some. In the table there are tens of thousands of clones, roughly 78% of which are singletons. This specimen consisted of blood, obtained before dendritic cell vaccination. The receptors were sampled from a human donor with glioblastoma.

The chain recombines TRBV4-2 with TRBJ2-1; TRBD2 matches at 10 bases. The junction had 11 bases not matched to a gene; V was cut back by 2 bases and J by 7 bases. Germline CDR1 reads LGHNA; CDR2 reads YNFKEQ. The CDR3 contains 17 residues. The chain's CDR3 is CASSQRFKLAGENEQFF. The CDR3 DNA reads as TGTGCCAGCAGCCAACGGTTTAAGCTAGCGGGAGAGAATGAGCAGTTCTTC.

V gene TRBV7-9 combines with J gene TRBJ2-5, with D possibly TRBD1 on 6 matching bases. The tail of the sequence fits TRBJ2-7 better, so the J call may be wrong. The CDR3 runs to 14 residues. The germline gives CDR1 SEHNR, CDR2 FQNEAQ (reference sequence). CDR3 in amino acids: CASNIRDTPYEQYF. For the CDR3, the DNA is TGTGCCAGCAACATCCGGGACACACCCTACGAGCAGTACTTC.

The chain uses TRBV5-8 and TRBJ1-5; 10 bases align to TRBD1. Germline CDR1 and CDR2: SGHTS and YDEGEE. The CDR3 is made up of 17 amino acids. Trimming at V came to 4 bases and at J to 1 base, leaving 8 bases not matched to a gene. As DNA, the CDR3 is TGTGCCAGCAGCCAGACAGGGGGCGGGGGGAGCAATCAGCCCCAGCATTTT. This translates into CASSQTGGGGSNQPQHF.

This rearrangement joins TRBV20-1 to TRBJ2-3; TRBD2 might be the D (5 bases). In germline, CDR1 is DFQATT, CDR2 SNEGSKA (reference sequence). The CDR3 is 11 amino acids. CDR3 bases: TGCAGCAAGACCCGGGGAGATACGCAGTATTTT. This gives the protein CSKTRGDTQYF.

The rearrangement uses TRBV11-2 and TRBJ2-7; 9 nucleotides align to TRBD1. V lost 4 bases to trimming and J lost 6 bases; unmatched junction nucleotides: 10. Germline assignment: CDR1 SGHAT and CDR2 FQNNGV. The CDR3 has 15 amino acids. The CDR3 nucleotides read TGTGCCAGCAGCTCTTTACAGGGGGCGATGTCCGAGCAGTACTTC. Protein sequence: CASSSLQGAMSEQYF.

The rearrangement uses TRBV6-1 and TRBJ2-5; unclear D gene. The CDR3 totals 14 residues. CDR1 and CDR2 from the germline V gene are MNHNS and SASEGT. With 5 bases removed from V and 1 base from J, the gap between germline ends came to 11 bases. CDR3 protein: CASSSTYSQETQYF. The CDR3 coding sequence is TGTGCCAGCAGTTCGACGTACAGCCAAGAGACCCAGTACTTC.

The gene calls are TRBV7-9 and TRBJ2-6; the D is unclear. CDR3 length: 14 amino acids. Trimming removed 3 bases at V and 0 bases at J, with 3 bases between. Germline V gene lookup returns CDR1 SEHNR and CDR2 FQNEAQ (reference sequence). The CDR3 here is CASSLSSGANVLTF. CDR3 DNA sequence: TGTGCCAGCAGCTTGAGCTCTGGGGCCAACGTCCTGACTTTC.

The J gene is TRBJ1-1, the V gene TRBV2, with D uncertain. The CDR3 has 11 amino acids. V lost 3 bases, J lost 8 bases, and 7 bases lay in between. Germline V gene data show CDR1 as SNHLY and CDR2 as FYNNEI. The CDR3, as DNA: TGTGCCAGCAGTGAGGTTCGGGAAGCTTTCTTT. It translates to CASSEVREAFF.

The CDR3 sequence: CASSSTSGSGLGQFF. In nucleotides, the CDR3 is TGTGCCAGCAGCTCAACTAGCGGGAGTGGGCTTGGACAGTTCTTC. The chain employs TRBV11-2 and TRBJ2-1; 11 bases align to TRBD2. Trimming took 4 bases from V and 13 from J; bases not matched to a gene: 12. Germline values: CDR1 SGHAT, CDR2 FQNNGV. CDR3 length: 15 residues.